This TCR beta chain emerged from a study of control samples from healthy donors and cancer patients. Generated by immunoSEQ multiplex PCR, the TCRdb table keeps only in-frame clones and is missing some. This sample yields under 70,000 clones, of which around 90% are seen a single time; about 14% belongs to the top ten. Sequenced input: PBMCs. This clonotype originated in a man aged 55 to 70 with head and neck cancer.

The CDR3 DNA sequence: TGTGCCAGCAGCAGGGGAAGGCAAGAGACCCAGTACTTC. Residues: CASSRGRQETQYF. The J gene is TRBJ2-5, the V gene TRBV5-6; the D gene is possibly TRBD1 (5 bases). Trimming took 4 bases from V and 2 from J, leaving 9 bases between them. This CDR3 contains 13 residues. In germline, CDR1 is SGHDT, CDR2 YYEEEE.